By share of the sample, the clone carrying this TCR beta chain is medium-sized. V lost 6 bases to trimming and J lost 8 bases, with 28 bases between them. The CDR3 runs to 16 residues. The germline CDR1 and CDR2 sequences are GTSNPN and SVGIG (reference sequence). Every TCR cDNA molecule carried a tag that served as a unique molecular identifier. One entry per CDR3 protein results from TCRdb running MiXCR on the 5' RACE reads. In the table there are thousands of distinct CDR3 sequences, about 18% of which are singletons. These data are taken from a study of spatial heterogeneity in lung cancer. As to time point: sample taken at primary tumor resection. Untreated early-stage non-small cell lung cancer patients, around 70 in total, were the donors. TCRs were sequenced from unsorted whole RNA of tumor, nontumor lung or PBMC.

The receptor was derived from a male donor with early-stage non-small cell lung cancer. The chain couples TRBV30 to TRBJ1-2; the D is unclear. The source was normal lung tissue next to the tumor, collected at surgery. CDR3 sequence (DNA): TGTGCCTGCTATGTGACCCCAGAGTTACTACATAAGGGCTACACCTTC. Amino acids: CACYVTPELLHKGYTF. The full variable domain, its missing parts supplied by reference TRBV30 and TRBJ1-2, is SQTIHQWPATLVQPVGSPLSLECTVEGTSNPNLYWYRQAAGRGLQLLFYSVGIGQISSEVPQNLSASRPQDRQFILSSKKLLLSDSGFYLCACYVTPELLHKGYTFGSGTRLTVV.